One sample yielded the 12 T cell receptor beta chains listed below, sequenced in a study of blood T cell repertoires in COVID-19. TCRdb's table, derived via immunoSEQ multiplex PCR, lists solely in-frame clones and lacks some. The table shows 180,000 or so clones, with about 70% occurring only once. The sample taken for sequencing was peripheral blood. The source of these receptors is a woman aged 50 to 60 with active or convalescent COVID-19.

The CDR3 nucleotides are TGTGCCAGCAGTTCGACACGTGGCTACACCTTC. Amino acids: CASSSTRGYTF. This chain uses TRBV28 with TRBJ1-2, with D unclear. The CDR3 runs 11 residues. Between the trimmed V and J ends, which lost 4 bases and 7 bases, there was a span of 7 bases. CDR1 MDHEN and CDR2 SYDVKM come from the germline V gene.

The rearrangement joins TRBV27 to TRBJ1-2; TRBD1 might be the D (6 bases). The V end lost 1 base, the J end lost 4 bases, and 13 bases lay between the germline ends. Germline V gene data show CDR1 as MNHEY and CDR2 as SMNVEV (reference sequence). The CDR3 consists of 15 residues. This CDR3 reads CASSLLGGGSYGYTF. Written as DNA, the CDR3 is TGTGCCAGCAGTTTATTAGGGGGTGGAAGCTATGGCTACACCTTC.

V usage is TRBV6-5 and J usage is TRBJ2-5; tentative D call: TRBD2 (6 bases). Germline CDR1 is MNHEY and CDR2 is SVGAGI. The V gene lost 6 bases and the J gene lost 4 bases, with 18 bases spanning the gap. This CDR3 has 15 residues. CDR3 region: CASSPSGSMGETQYF. DNA of the CDR3: TGTGCCAGCAGCCCCAGCGGGTCAATGGGAGAGACCCAGTACTTC.

The V gene is TRBV19, the J gene TRBJ2-2, with 7 bases fitting TRBD2. The J segment lost 3 bases and the V segment lost 4 bases, leaving 11 bases of the junction unmatched. The CDR3 covers 17 residues. Germline lookup yields CDR1 LNHDA and CDR2 SQIVND (reference sequence). DNA for the CDR3: TGTGCCAGTAGTAAAATTGCGGGAGTTGGGGACACCGGGGAGCTGTTTTTT. Its protein is CASSKIAGVGDTGELFF.

V usage is TRBV15 and J usage is TRBJ2-5; 8 positions match TRBD2. Trimming at V came to 1 base and at J to 4 bases, leaving 8 bases not matched to a gene. The CDR3 consists of 16 residues. Germline CDR1 and CDR2: LNHNV and YYDKDF (reference sequence). CDR3 in DNA: TGTGCCACCAGCAGAGCGGTAGCGGGATTCCGAGAGACCCAGTACTTC. Translated, it gives CATSRAVAGFRETQYF.

This clone came up once. The chain combines TRBV13 with TRBJ1-6; 7 bases are shared with TRBD1. V lost 4 bases, J lost 7 bases, and 4 bases stayed unmatched. The germline V gene has CDR1 PRHDT and CDR2 FYEKMQ (reference sequence). CDR3 length: 14 residues. The chain's CDR3 is CASSWGQQNSPLHF. CDR3 DNA: TGTGCCAGCAGCTGGGGACAGCAAAATTCACCCCTCCACTTT.

This chain connects TRBV5-4 to TRBJ1-1, with TRBD1 identical over 7 bases. Germline V gene data show CDR1 as SGHNT and CDR2 as YYREEE (reference sequence). This CDR3 comprises 17 residues. Trimming cost V 4 bases and J 3 bases; bases outside gene matches: 15. The CDR3 sequence is CASSLQGYVDWDTEAFF. DNA for the CDR3: TGTGCCAGCAGCCTACAGGGGTACGTGGATTGGGACACTGAAGCTTTCTTT.

The chain links TRBV2 to TRBJ2-5; TRBD2 matches at 13 bases. The germline CDR1 and CDR2 sequences are SNHLY and FYNNEI. CDR3 size: 16 residues. The junction had 13 bases not matched to a gene; V was cut back by 10 bases and J by 5 bases. CDR3 in amino acids: CATWGTSGAAWETQYF. In nucleotides, the CDR3 is TGTGCCACCTGGGGGACTAGCGGGGCCGCGTGGGAGACCCAGTACTTC.

V is TRBV30 and J is TRBJ2-1, with 7 bases lining up with TRBD2. This CDR3 has 15 amino acids. After removal of 4 bases from V and 6 bases from J, the junction contained 12 bases not matched to a gene. Germline V gene lookup returns CDR1 GTSNPN and CDR2 SVGIG (reference sequence). The CDR3 bases are TGTGCCTGGACCCCTGGGCGGGAGTTTGGCAATGAGCAGTTCTTC. Its translation: CAWTPGREFGNEQFF.

Here the CDR3 DNA reads TGTGCCAGCAGCACAACAGGGGACGAGCAGTACTTC. Protein: CASSTTGDEQYF. This chain uses TRBV7-9 with TRBJ2-7, with 7 positions matching TRBD1. Looked up from germline, CDR1 is SEHNR and CDR2 is FQNEAQ (reference sequence). Unmatched junction bases numbered 3, after V lost 5 bases and J lost 5 bases. The length of the CDR3 is 12 residues.

The genes are TRBV6-5 and TRBJ1-1; 9 positions agree with TRBD1. Trimming at V came to 10 bases and at J to 5 bases, leaving 11 bases not matched to a gene. Germline CDR1 reads MNHEY; CDR2 reads SVGAGI. This CDR3 is 14 amino acids long. In DNA, the CDR3 is TGTGCCACCTTAGACGGGACAGGGTATACTGAAGCTTTCTTT. Protein: CATLDGTGYTEAFF.

J is TRBJ2-7 and V is TRBV6-2 or TRBV6-3; D uncertain. The CDR3 extends over 15 amino acids. CDR1 MNHEY and CDR2 SVGEGT come from the germline V gene. V was trimmed by 5 bases and J by 5 bases, leaving 19 bases between them. CDR3 residues: CASSTTVSFSHEQYF. CDR3 in DNA: TGTGCCAGCAGTACTACTGTCTCCTTTTCCCACGAGCAGTACTTC.